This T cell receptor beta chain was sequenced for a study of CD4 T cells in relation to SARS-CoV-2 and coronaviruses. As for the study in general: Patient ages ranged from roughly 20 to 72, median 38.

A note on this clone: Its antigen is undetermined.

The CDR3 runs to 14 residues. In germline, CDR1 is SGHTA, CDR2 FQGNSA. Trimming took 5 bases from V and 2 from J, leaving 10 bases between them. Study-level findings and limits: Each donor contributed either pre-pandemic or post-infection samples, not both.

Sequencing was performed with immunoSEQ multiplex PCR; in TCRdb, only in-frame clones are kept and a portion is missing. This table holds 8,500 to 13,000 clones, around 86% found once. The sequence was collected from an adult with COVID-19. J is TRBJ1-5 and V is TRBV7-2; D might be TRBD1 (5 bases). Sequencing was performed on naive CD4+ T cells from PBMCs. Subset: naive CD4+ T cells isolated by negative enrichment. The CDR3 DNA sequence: TGTGCCAGCAGCCCAGACAGTGGCAATCAGCCCCAGCATTTT. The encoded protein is CASSPDSGNQPQHF.